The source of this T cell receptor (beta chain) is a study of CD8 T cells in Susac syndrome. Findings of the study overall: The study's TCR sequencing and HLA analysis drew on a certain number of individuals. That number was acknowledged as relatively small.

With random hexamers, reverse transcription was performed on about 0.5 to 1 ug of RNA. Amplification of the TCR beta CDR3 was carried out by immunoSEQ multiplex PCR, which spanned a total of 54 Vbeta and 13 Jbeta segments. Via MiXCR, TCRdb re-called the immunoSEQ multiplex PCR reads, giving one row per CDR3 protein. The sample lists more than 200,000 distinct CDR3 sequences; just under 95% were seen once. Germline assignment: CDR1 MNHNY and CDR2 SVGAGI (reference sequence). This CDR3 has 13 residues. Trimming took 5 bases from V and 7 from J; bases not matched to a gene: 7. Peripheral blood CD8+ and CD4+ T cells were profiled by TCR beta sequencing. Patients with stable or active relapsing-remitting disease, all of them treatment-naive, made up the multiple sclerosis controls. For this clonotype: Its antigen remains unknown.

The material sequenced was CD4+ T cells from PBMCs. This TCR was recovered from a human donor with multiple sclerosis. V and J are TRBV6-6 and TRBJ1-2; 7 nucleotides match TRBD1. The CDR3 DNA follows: TGTGCCAGCAGTACCGGGACAGCATCTGGCTACACCTTC. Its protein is CASSTGTASGYTF.